The 27 T cell receptor beta chains below were found in one sample sequenced in a study of PD-1 blockade in classical Hodgkin lymphoma. Patients all relapsed after autologous stem cell transplantation, and there was variation in brentuximab vedotin exposure. The assay was immunoSEQ multiplex PCR, and TCRdb's table has in-frame clones only and misses some. The sample holds tens of thousands of clones, 88% seen once. The material sequenced was peripheral blood mononuclear cells (PBMCs), taken at baseline. The receptors were sampled from a human donor with classical Hodgkin lymphoma.

The chain recombines TRBV9 with TRBJ2-7; 8 bases line up with TRBD1. CDR1 and CDR2 from the germline V gene are SGDLS and YYNGEE. This CDR3 contains 15 residues. The junction had 8 bases not matched to a gene; V was cut back by 0 bases and J by 6 bases. DNA for the CDR3: TGTGCCAGCAGCGTAGGCCGGGACAGGCCCATCGAGCAGTACTTC. Protein: CASSVGRDRPIEQYF.

This clone was seen more than once but under ten times. The rearrangement links TRBV19 to TRBJ2-7; TRBD1 agrees at 7 bases. The CDR3 loop spans 16 amino acids. Per germline, CDR1 LNHDA and CDR2 SQIVND (reference sequence). After removal of 3 bases from V and 1 base from J, the junction contained 9 bases not matched to a gene. In DNA, the CDR3 is TGTGCCAGTAGTATCCTCGACAGGGCACCATCCTACGAGCAGTACTTC. Amino acids: CASSILDRAPSYEQYF.

This rearrangement joins TRBV28 to TRBJ2-3; 13 bases agree with TRBD2. Per the germline V gene, CDR1 is MDHEN and CDR2 is SYDVKM. This CDR3 has 19 amino acids. J lost 1 base, V lost 1 base, and 8 bases had no gene match. CDR3 sequence: CASSLSRTSGRLGTDTQYF. Here the CDR3 DNA reads TGTGCCAGCAGTTTATCTAGGACTAGCGGGAGATTGGGCACAGATACGCAGTATTTT. The full variable domain, its missing parts supplied by reference TRBV28 and TRBJ2-3, is DVKVTQSSRYLVKRTGEKVFLECVQDMDHENMFWYRQDPGLGLRLIYFSYDVKMKEKGDIPEGYSVSREKKERFSLILESASTNQTSMYLCASSLSRTSGRLGTDTQYFGPGTRLTVL.

The gene calls are TRBV11-2 and TRBJ1-1, with 8 bases that match TRBD1. V lost 5 bases to trimming and J lost 2 bases; unmatched junction nucleotides: 7. There are 15 residues in the CDR3. The germline V gene encodes CDR1 SGHAT and CDR2 FQNNGV. The CDR3 spells CASSLRQGRNTEAFF. DNA of the CDR3: TGTGCCAGCAGCCTGAGACAGGGGCGAAACACTGAAGCTTTCTTT.

The chain joins TRBV27 to TRBJ2-1; TRBD2 is a possible D gene (6 bases). Trimming removed 4 bases from V and 9 bases from J, with 13 bases in between. The CDR3 sequence is 13 residues long. Germline CDR1 is MNHEY and CDR2 is SMNVEV (reference sequence). The CDR3 region is CASSSLAGTEQFF. The CDR3 nucleotides read TGTGCCAGCAGTTCCTTGGCGGGAACTGAGCAGTTCTTC.

The chain combines TRBV4-2 with TRBJ1-2, with D maybe TRBD1 (5 bases). Germline loops: CDR1 LGHNA, CDR2 YNFKEQ. This CDR3 has 15 amino acids. The ends were cut back, 0 bases at V and 4 bases at J, with 12 bases in the middle. CDR3 coding DNA: TGTGCCAGCAGCCAAGAATGGGGGGGAGGCTATGGCTACACCTTC. Translating it yields CASSQEWGGGYGYTF.

The chain recombines TRBV27 with TRBJ2-1; 14 bases align to TRBD2. V shed 4 bases and J 2 bases; nucleotides not matched to a gene: 7. CDR1 and CDR2 (germline): MNHEY, SMNVEV (reference sequence). CDR3 size: 18 residues. CDR3 sequence reads: CASSSPRLAGGTYNEQFF. CDR3 nucleotides: TGTGCCAGCAGTTCTCCCAGACTAGCGGGAGGGACCTACAATGAGCAGTTCTTC.

This clone was counted a single time. The chain is built from TRBV27 and TRBJ2-6; D is ambiguous. V was shortened by 2 bases and J by 2 bases, with 4 bases between the two germline ends. Germline-derived CDR1 and CDR2 are MNHEY and SMNVEV (reference sequence). This CDR3 is built from 14 residues. This CDR3 is CASSLVAGANVLTF. CDR3 DNA: TGTGCCAGCAGTTTAGTGGCTGGGGCCAACGTCCTGACTTTC.

The chain joins TRBV27 to TRBJ2-3, with 7 bases that match TRBD2. Germline-derived CDR1 and CDR2 are MNHEY and SMNVEV (reference sequence). The CDR3 is 14 residues long. The V segment lost 3 bases and the J segment 5 bases; nucleotides outside the gene matches: 5. The CDR3 here is CASSLSGRLDTQYF. The CDR3 DNA sequence: TGTGCCAGCAGTTTGTCCGGGAGGTTAGATACGCAGTATTTT.

This chain links TRBV18 with TRBJ1-2, with D possibly matching TRBD1 (5 bases). CDR1 KGHSH and CDR2 LQKENI come from the germline V gene. The CDR3 contains 13 residues. V lost 2 bases to trimming and J lost 3 bases, with 7 bases between them. The CDR3 nucleotides read TGTGCCAGCTCACCAAAAGGGGACTATGGCTACACCTTC. Amino acids: CASSPKGDYGYTF.

V gene TRBV6-5 combines with J gene TRBJ2-7; perhaps D is TRBD1 or TRBD2 (5 bases each). The CDR3 has 13 residues. Germline V gives CDR1 MNHEY, CDR2 SVGAGI. V gave up 10 bases and J gave up 3 bases, with 16 bases separating them. Here the CDR3 DNA reads TGTGCCACCTCTAGGGGACGAGACTACGAGCAGTACTTC. It codes for CATSRGRDYEQYF.

The chain couples TRBV28 to TRBJ2-7; D is possibly TRBD1 (6 bases). V was trimmed by 6 bases and J by 2 bases, leaving 14 bases between them. This CDR3 region has 14 residues. Germline V gene lookup returns CDR1 MDHEN and CDR2 SYDVKM. The CDR3: CASRPGTSAYEQYF. The DNA for the CDR3 is TGTGCCAGCAGACCAGGGACATCAGCCTACGAGCAGTACTTC.

The chain's CDR3 is CASSLAPSGYNEQFF. CDR3 in DNA: TGTGCCAGCAGTCTGGCCCCGTCGGGATACAATGAGCAGTTCTTC. This chain uses TRBV11-2 with TRBJ2-1; D perhaps matches TRBD2 (5 bases). This CDR3 spans 15 amino acids. Germline V gene sequence: CDR1 SGHAT, CDR2 FQNNGV. Trimming took 6 bases from V and 4 from J, leaving 16 bases between them.

This chain joins TRBV5-4 and TRBJ2-1, with no clear D. CDR1 and CDR2 (germline): SGHNT, YYREEE (reference sequence). The CDR3 covers 15 residues. The V gene lost 0 bases and the J gene lost 6 bases, with 13 bases spanning the gap. CDR3 nucleotides: TGTGCCAGCAGCTTGGAGGCAAGTCTTCCCAATGAGCAGTTCTTC. It yields the protein CASSLEASLPNEQFF.

Points on this clone: The junction departs from the called germline gene at one end, perhaps through a read error. The V and J genes are TRBV5-1 and TRBJ2-1; D not resolved. Germline CDR1 SGHRS, CDR2 YFSETQ. The CDR3 has 11 amino acids. The CDR3 is CASSSSNEQFF. The CDR3 nucleotides are TGCGCCAGCAGCTCCTCCAATGAGCAGTTCTTC.

CDR3 nucleotides: TGCGCCAGCAGCCAGGGGGGGATTTGGGAGACCCAGTACTTC. It codes for CASSQGGIWETQYF. V usage is TRBV4-1 and J usage is TRBJ2-5; TRBD2 agrees at 7 bases. V lost 3 bases, J lost 5 bases, and 6 bases stayed unmatched. CDR3 length: 14 residues. CDR1 is MGHRA and CDR2 is YSYEKL in the germline V gene.

This chain connects TRBV6-6 to TRBJ2-2; 8 positions agree with TRBD1. The germline CDR1 and CDR2 sequences are MNHNY and SVGAGI (reference sequence). The CDR3 has 15 residues. Trimming took 7 bases from V and 6 from J; bases not matched to a gene: 10. DNA for the CDR3: TGTGCCAGCACAGAGTTGGACAGGGCGGCCGGGGAGCTGTTTTTT. It yields the protein CASTELDRAAGELFF.

The chain is built from TRBV2 and TRBJ1-4; unclear D gene. Trimming took off 3 bases at V and 7 bases at J, with 18 bases between the two ends. The CDR3 has 16 residues. Germline CDR1 and CDR2: SNHLY and FYNNEI. The CDR3 DNA is TGTGCCAGCAGTGAGCCCCCTCCCCGACGGCCTGAAAAACTGTTTTTT. Translated: CASSEPPPRRPEKLFF.

This clone qualifies as medium-sized. The chain combines TRBV9 with TRBJ2-1; D might be TRBD1 or TRBD2, each matching 5 bases. Germline V gene lookup returns CDR1 SGDLS and CDR2 YYNGEE. The CDR3 is 12 amino acids. The V end lost 0 bases, the J end lost 8 bases, and 6 bases lay between the germline ends. The CDR3 DNA is TGTGCCAGCAGCGTAGGGGACCATGAGCAGTTCTTC. Residues: CASSVGDHEQFF.

The chain uses TRBV5-1 and TRBJ2-7; 9 bases match TRBD1. Looked up from germline, CDR1 is SGHRS and CDR2 is YFSETQ. The CDR3 length is 13 residues. The V and J ends lost 4 bases and 6 bases, in that order; junction bases with no gene match: 5. The CDR3 sequence is CASSMGQGGEQYF. The CDR3 DNA sequence: TGCGCCAGCAGCATGGGACAGGGAGGCGAGCAGTACTTC.

This sequence joins TRBV5-1 and TRBJ1-6, with D unclear. The CDR3 is 15 residues long. The V end lost 6 bases, the J end lost 0 bases, and 10 bases lay between the germline ends. Germline lookup yields CDR1 SGHRS and CDR2 YFSETQ. The CDR3 DNA follows: TGCGCCAGCAAGAGGGAGAGCTCCTATAATTCACCCCTCCACTTT. Translation: CASKRESSYNSPLHF.

In its sample, this clone was seen once. J is TRBJ1-2 and V is TRBV9; 7 nucleotides line up with TRBD1. The CDR3 is 16 residues long. V lost 3 bases to trimming and J lost 2 bases; unmatched junction nucleotides: 10. The germline V gene has CDR1 SGDLS and CDR2 YYNGEE. DNA of the CDR3: TGTGCCAGCAGCGAAACATATACAGGGGCAAACTATGGCTACACCTTC. Translating gives CASSETYTGANYGYTF. Looking up the rest from reference TRBV9 and TRBJ1-2 gives the full variable domain: DSGVTQTPKHLITATGQRVTLRCSPRSGDLSVYWYQQSLDQGLQFLIQYYNGEERAKGNILERFSAQQFPDLHSELNLSSLELGDSALYFCASSETYTGANYGYTFGSGTRLTVV.

The chain joins TRBV6-6 to TRBJ2-5; D is perhaps TRBD1 (6 bases). The CDR3 totals 14 residues. Trimming stripped 6 bases from V and 1 base from J, with 12 bases between. Germline V gene lookup returns CDR1 MNHNY and CDR2 SVGAGI (reference sequence). The CDR3 DNA reads TGTGCCAGCAGCCCCTTAGGGGGCCAAGAGACCCAGTACTTC. It encodes CASSPLGGQETQYF.

The chain carries TRBV19 and TRBJ2-2; no definite D call. The V end lost 5 bases, the J end lost 1 base, and 5 bases lay between the germline ends. Germline V lookup: CDR1 LNHDA, CDR2 SQIVND (reference sequence). The CDR3 totals 13 residues. CDR3 residues: CASSLRNTGELFF. The DNA of the CDR3 is TGTGCCAGTAGTTTGAGGAACACCGGGGAGCTGTTTTTT.

This chain connects TRBV11-2 to TRBJ2-5; 14 bases align to TRBD2. The CDR3 length is 17 residues. The V and J ends lost 4 bases and 5 bases, in that order; junction bases with no gene match: 9. Germline CDR1 reads SGHAT; CDR2 reads FQNNGV. CDR3 amino acids: CASSSHTGLAGVETQYF. In DNA, the CDR3 is TGTGCCAGCAGCTCGCACACGGGACTAGCGGGAGTTGAGACCCAGTACTTC.

With respect to this clone: Compared with germline, one end of the junction differs, possibly owing to a read error. The chain links TRBV7-7 to TRBJ1-5; TRBD1 matches 7 bases. Germline CDR1 reads SSHAT; CDR2 reads FNYEAQ (reference sequence). The CDR3 is 14 residues long. CDR3 protein: CASSLGTGNQPQHF. CDR3 bases: TGTGCTAGCAGCTTAGGGACAGGCAATCAGCCCCAGCATTTT.

This sequence joins TRBV27 and TRBJ2-7; no clear D gene. The CDR3 sequence is 13 residues long. V shed 2 bases and J shed 2 bases, with 7 bases lying between them. CDR1 MNHEY and CDR2 SMNVEV come from the germline V gene (reference sequence). The CDR3 sequence: CASSLAVPYEQYF. The CDR3 DNA reads as TGTGCCAGCAGTTTAGCCGTACCCTACGAGCAGTACTTC.